These 10 T cell receptor beta chains were all obtained from the same sample, sequenced in a study of blood T cell repertoires in COVID-19 (dated by TCRdb to 2018 to 2021). The method was the immunoSEQ multiplex PCR assay. The immuneACCESS repertoire file appears here via TCRdb, limited to in-frame rearrangements. These files lack a portion of the clones; in checked studies, under half of the deficit traces to unresolved V genes, and the cause of the others is not known. This sample has fewer than 250,000 clones in its table, and less than 85% of those were observed once. The ten largest clones add up to approximately 3% of the sample. The source material was PBMCs or T cells enriched from blood (not recorded which). These TCRs come from a woman in her 30s who had recovered from COVID-19.

V usage is TRBV28 and J usage is TRBJ2-6; the D gene is possibly TRBD1 (7 bases). Trimming stripped 3 bases from V and 0 bases from J, with 15 bases between. CDR1 and CDR2 (germline): MDHEN, SYDVKM. CDR3 length equals 18 residues. The CDR3, as DNA: TGTGCCAGCAGTTTCGCGGGACAGTTGAGCTCTGGGGCCAACGTCCTGACTTTC. It yields the protein CASSFAGQLSSGANVLTF.

The chain combines TRBV28 with TRBJ2-5, with 7 nucleotides matching TRBD2. Germline CDR1 and CDR2: MDHEN and SYDVKM. V dropped 2 bases and J dropped 5; count of bases not matched to a gene: 5. The CDR3 runs 14 residues. The CDR3 loop reads CASSLGGSGETQYF. The CDR3 DNA reads as TGTGCCAGCAGTTTAGGGGGTAGCGGGGAGACCCAGTACTTC.

The V call is TRBV24-1, the J call TRBJ2-4, with 7 bases identical to TRBD1. The CDR3 loop spans 17 amino acids. Germline V gene data show CDR1 as KGHDR and CDR2 as SFDVKD. V trimming: 3 bases; J trimming: 3 bases; junction bases outside the gene matches: 10. The CDR3 spells CATSDGVGGASKNIQYF. DNA for the CDR3: TGTGCCACCAGTGATGGGGTAGGGGGCGCGAGCAAAAACATTCAGTACTTC.

V and J are TRBV10-3 and TRBJ1-5; tentative D call: TRBD1 (6 bases). The V and J ends lost 0 bases and 6 bases respectively, with 12 bases between them. The CDR3 covers 15 residues. Germline V gene lookup returns CDR1 ENHRY and CDR2 SYGVKD. CDR3 coding DNA: TGTGCCATCAGTGAGTCACAAGGGGGTGCTCAGCCCCAGCATTTT. This encodes CAISESQGGAQPQHF.

The CDR3 spells CASSFQGYTF. CDR3 DNA sequence: TGTGCCAGCAGTTTTCAGGGCTACACCTTC. The chain couples TRBV28 to TRBJ1-2; D ambiguous. The CDR3 sequence is 10 residues long. V gave up 3 bases and J gave up 8 bases, with 4 bases separating them. From germline, CDR1 is MDHEN and CDR2 SYDVKM.

The chain has TRBV7-2 and TRBJ1-1; D uncertain. V shed 3 bases and J shed 4 bases, with 12 bases lying between them. The CDR3 has 14 amino acids. The germline V gene has CDR1 SGHTA and CDR2 FQGNSA. The CDR3 sequence is CASSFSSRGTEAFF. The CDR3 DNA sequence: TGTGCCAGCAGCTTTTCCAGCCGGGGCACTGAAGCTTTCTTT. Full variable domain (outside the CDR3, taken from reference TRBV7-2 and TRBJ1-1): GAGVSQSPSNKVTEKGKDVELRCDPISGHTALYWYRQSLGQGLEFLIYFQGNSAPDKSGLPSDRFSAERTGGSVSTLTIQRTQQEDSAVYLCASSFSSRGTEAFFGQGTRLTVV.

The chain recombines TRBV4-1 with TRBJ2-4, with D possibly TRBD2 on 6 matching bases. V lost 0 bases and J lost 12, with 18 bases in between. The CDR3 consists of 15 residues. The germline gives CDR1 MGHRA, CDR2 YSYEKL. CDR3 nucleotides: TGCGCCAGCAGCCAAGATGCAGGAGGGATTGGTACTCAGTACTTC. Its translation: CASSQDAGGIGTQYF.

The rearrangement uses TRBV28 and TRBJ1-1; D call uncertain. This CDR3 spans 11 amino acids. V lost 6 bases to trimming and J lost 4 bases, with 6 bases between them. Per the germline V gene, CDR1 is MDHEN and CDR2 is SYDVKM. CDR3 residues: CASRRATEAFF. As DNA, the CDR3 is TGTGCCAGCAGGCGAGCCACTGAAGCTTTCTTT. Full variable domain (missing parts from reference TRBV28 and TRBJ1-1): DVKVTQSSRYLVKRTGEKVFLECVQDMDHENMFWYRQDPGLGLRLIYFSYDVKMKEKGDIPEGYSVSREKKERFSLILESASTNQTSMYLCASRRATEAFFGQGTRLTVV.

This sequence joins TRBV7-8 and TRBJ2-7; TRBD2 aligns across 10 bases. V trimming: 1 base; J trimming: 2 bases; junction bases outside the gene matches: 20. The CDR3 sequence is 21 residues long. Germline CDR1 and CDR2: SGHVS and FQNEAQ. In nucleotides, the CDR3 is TGTGCCAGCAGCTTAGGCTTAGCGGGAGGATGGGGAGGGAGTAGGGCCTACGAGCAGTACTTC. Translated: CASSLGLAGGWGGSRAYEQYF.

CDR3 sequence (DNA): TGTGCCACCAGTGACCCAGGGGAAGGGGGAGATCAGCCCCAGCATTTT. Translation: CATSDPGEGGDQPQHF. The chain carries TRBV24-1 and TRBJ1-5, with D perhaps TRBD1 (6 bases). Germline CDR1 KGHDR, CDR2 SFDVKD. Trimming pared 4 bases from V and 5 bases from J, leaving 17 bases between. The CDR3 is made up of 16 amino acids.